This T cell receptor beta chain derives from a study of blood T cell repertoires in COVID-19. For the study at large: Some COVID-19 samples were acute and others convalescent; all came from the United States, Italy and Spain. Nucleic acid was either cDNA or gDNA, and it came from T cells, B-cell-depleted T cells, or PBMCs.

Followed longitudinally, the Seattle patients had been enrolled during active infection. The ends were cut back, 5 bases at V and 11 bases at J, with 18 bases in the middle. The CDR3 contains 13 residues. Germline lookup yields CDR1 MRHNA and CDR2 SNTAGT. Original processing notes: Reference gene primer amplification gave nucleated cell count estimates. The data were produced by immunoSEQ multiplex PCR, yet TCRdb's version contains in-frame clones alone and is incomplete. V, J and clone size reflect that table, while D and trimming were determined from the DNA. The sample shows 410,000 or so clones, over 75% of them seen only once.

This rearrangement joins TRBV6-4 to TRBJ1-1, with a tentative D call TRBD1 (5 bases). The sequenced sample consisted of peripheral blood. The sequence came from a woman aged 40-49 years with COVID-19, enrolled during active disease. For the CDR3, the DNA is TGTGCCAGCAGTAACGGGGGTACGGAGCCGGCTTTCTTT. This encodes CASSNGGTEPAFF.